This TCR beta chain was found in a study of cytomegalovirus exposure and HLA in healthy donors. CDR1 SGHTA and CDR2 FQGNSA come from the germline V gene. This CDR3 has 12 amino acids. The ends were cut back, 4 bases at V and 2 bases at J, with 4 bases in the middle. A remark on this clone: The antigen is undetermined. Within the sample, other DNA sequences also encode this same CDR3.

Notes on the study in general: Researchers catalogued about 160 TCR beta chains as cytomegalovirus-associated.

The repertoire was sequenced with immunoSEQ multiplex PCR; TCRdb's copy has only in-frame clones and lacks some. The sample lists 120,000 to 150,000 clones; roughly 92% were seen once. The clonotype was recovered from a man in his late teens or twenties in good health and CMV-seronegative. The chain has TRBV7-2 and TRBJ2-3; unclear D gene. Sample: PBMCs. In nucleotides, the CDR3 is TGTGCCAGCAGCTCGTTCACAGATACGCAGTATTTT. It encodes CASSSFTDTQYF.